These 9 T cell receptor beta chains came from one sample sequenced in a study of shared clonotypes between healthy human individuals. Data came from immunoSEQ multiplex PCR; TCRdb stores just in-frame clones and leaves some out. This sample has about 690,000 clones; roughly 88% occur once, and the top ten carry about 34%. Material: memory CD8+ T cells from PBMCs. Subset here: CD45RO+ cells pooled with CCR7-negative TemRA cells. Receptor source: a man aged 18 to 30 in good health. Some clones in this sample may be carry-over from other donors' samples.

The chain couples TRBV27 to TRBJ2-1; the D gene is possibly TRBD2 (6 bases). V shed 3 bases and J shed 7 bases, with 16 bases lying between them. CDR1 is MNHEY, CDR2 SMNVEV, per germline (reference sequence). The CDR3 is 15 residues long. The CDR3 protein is CASSLYSGGPNEQFF. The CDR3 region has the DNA TGTGCCAGCAGTTTGTATAGCGGCGGGCCTAATGAGCAGTTCTTC.

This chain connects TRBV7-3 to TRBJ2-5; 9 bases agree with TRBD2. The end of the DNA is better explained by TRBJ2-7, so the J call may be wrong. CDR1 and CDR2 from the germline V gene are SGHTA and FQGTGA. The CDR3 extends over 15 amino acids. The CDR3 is CASSPGAGGSYEQYF. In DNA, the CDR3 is TGTGCCAGCAGCCCCGGGGCGGGAGGGTCCTACGAGCAGTACTTC.

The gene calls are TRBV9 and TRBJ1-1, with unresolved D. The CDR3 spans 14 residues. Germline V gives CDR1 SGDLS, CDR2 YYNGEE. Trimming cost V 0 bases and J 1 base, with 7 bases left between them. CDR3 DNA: TGTGCCAGCAGCGTAGGATACCCGAACACTGAAGCTTTCTTT. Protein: CASSVGYPNTEAFF.

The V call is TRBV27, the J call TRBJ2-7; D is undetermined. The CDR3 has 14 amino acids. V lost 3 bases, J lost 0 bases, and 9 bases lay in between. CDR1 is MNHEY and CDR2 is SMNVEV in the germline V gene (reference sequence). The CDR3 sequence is CASSLASTSYEQYF. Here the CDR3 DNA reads TGTGCCAGCAGTTTGGCCTCAACCTCCTACGAGCAGTACTTC.

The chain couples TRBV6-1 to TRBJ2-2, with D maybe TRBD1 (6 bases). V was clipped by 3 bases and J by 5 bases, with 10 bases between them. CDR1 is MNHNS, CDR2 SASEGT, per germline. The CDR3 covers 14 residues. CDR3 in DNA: TGTGCCAGCAGTGACAGGGGCGCGACCGGGGAGCTGTTTTTT. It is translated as CASSDRGATGELFF.

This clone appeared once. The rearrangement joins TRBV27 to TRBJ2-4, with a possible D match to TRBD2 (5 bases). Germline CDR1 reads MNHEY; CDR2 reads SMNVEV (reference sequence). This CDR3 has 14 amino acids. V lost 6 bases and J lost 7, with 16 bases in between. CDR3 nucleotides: TGTGCCAGCAGACACGACGCCCCGGGGAACATTCAGTACTTC. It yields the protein CASRHDAPGNIQYF.

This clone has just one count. The CDR3 DNA follows: TGTGCCAGCAGGGGAGAATGGGCCCGCTGGGAGCAGTACTTC. Translation gives CASRGEWARWEQYF. The rearrangement links TRBV6-1 to TRBJ2-7, with D tentatively TRBD2 (5 bases). V lost 6 bases to trimming and J lost 7 bases, with 19 bases between them. The CDR3 sequence is 14 residues long. The germline CDR1 and CDR2 sequences are MNHNS and SASEGT.

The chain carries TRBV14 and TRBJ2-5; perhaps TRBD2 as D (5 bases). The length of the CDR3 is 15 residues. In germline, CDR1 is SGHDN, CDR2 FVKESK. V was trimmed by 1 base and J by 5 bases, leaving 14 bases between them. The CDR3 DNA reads TGTGCCAGCAGCCAAGTTGTAGGGAGTGGGGAGACCCAGTACTTC. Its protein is CASSQVVGSGETQYF.

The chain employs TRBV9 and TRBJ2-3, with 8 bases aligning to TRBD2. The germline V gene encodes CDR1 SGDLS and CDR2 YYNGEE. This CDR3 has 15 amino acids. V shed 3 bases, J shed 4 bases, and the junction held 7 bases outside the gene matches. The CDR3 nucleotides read TGTGCCAGCAGCGGCGAGGGAGCGGGAGCAGATACGCAGTATTTT. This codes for CASSGEGAGADTQYF. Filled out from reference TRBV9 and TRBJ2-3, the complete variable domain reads DSGVTQTPKHLITATGQRVTLRCSPRSGDLSVYWYQQSLDQGLQFLIQYYNGEERAKGNILERFSAQQFPDLHSELNLSSLELGDSALYFCASSGEGAGADTQYFGPGTRLTVL.